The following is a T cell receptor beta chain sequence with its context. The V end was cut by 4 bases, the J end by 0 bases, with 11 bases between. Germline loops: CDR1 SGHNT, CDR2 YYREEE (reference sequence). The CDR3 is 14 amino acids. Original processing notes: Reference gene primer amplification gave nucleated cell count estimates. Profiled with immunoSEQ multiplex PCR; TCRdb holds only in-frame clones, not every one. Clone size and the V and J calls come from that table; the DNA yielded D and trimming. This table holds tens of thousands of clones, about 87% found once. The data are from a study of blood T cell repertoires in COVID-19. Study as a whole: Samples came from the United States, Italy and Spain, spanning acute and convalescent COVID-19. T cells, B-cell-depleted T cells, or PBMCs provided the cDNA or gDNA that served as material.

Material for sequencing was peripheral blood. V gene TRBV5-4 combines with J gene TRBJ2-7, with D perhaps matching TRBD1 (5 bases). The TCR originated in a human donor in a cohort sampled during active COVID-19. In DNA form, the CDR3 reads TGTGCCAGCAGCCAAGATCAGGGCTCCTACGAGCAGTACTTC. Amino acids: CASSQDQGSYEQYF.